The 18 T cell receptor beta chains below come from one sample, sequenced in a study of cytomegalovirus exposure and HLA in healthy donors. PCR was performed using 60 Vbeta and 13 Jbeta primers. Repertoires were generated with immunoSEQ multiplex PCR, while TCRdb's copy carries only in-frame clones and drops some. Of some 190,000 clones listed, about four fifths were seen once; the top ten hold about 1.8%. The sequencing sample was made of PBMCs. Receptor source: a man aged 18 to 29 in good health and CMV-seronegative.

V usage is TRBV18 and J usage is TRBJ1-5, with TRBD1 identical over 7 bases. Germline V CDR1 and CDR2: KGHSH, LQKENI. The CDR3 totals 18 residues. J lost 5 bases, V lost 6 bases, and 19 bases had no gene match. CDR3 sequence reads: CASSPETGSLDQDQPQHF. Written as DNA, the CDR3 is TGTGCCAGCTCCCCAGAGACAGGGTCTTTGGATCAGGATCAGCCCCAGCATTTT.

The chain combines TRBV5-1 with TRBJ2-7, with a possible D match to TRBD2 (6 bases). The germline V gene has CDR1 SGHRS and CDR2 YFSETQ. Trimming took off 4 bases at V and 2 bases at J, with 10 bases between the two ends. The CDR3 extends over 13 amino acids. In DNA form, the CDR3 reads TGCGCCAGCAGCCCGGGGGATACCTACGAGCAGTACTTC. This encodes CASSPGDTYEQYF.

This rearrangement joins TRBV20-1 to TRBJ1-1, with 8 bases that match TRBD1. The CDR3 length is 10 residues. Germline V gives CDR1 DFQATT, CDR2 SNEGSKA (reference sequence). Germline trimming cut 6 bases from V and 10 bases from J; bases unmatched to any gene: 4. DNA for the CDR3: TGCAGTGCAGCAGACAGGGGAGCTTTCTTT. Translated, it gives CSAADRGAFF.

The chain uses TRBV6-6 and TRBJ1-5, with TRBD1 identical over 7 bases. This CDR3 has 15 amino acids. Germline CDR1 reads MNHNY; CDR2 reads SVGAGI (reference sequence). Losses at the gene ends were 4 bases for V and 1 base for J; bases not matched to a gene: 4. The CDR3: CASSLNRGSNQPQHF. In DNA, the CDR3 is TGTGCCAGCAGTTTGAACAGGGGAAGCAATCAGCCCCAGCATTTT.

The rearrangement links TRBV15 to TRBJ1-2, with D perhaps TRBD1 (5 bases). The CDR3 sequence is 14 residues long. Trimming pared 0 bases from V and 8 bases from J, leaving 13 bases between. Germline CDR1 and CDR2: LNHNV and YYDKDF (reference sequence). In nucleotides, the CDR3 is TGTGCCACCAGCAGAGATGCAGGGCCCCGCGGCTACACCTTC. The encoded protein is CATSRDAGPRGYTF.

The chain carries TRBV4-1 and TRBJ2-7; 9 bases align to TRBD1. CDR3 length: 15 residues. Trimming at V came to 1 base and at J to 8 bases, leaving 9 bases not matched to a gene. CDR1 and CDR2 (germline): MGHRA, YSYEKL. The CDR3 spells CASSQGWRQGVKQYF. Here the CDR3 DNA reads TGCGCCAGCAGCCAAGGGTGGCGACAGGGGGTGAAGCAGTACTTC.

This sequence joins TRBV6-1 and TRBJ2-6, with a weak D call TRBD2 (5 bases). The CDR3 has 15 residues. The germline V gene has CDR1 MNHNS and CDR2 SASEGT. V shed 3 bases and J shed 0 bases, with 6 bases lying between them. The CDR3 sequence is CASSEDSSGANVLTF. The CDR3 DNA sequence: TGTGCCAGCAGTGAGGACTCCTCTGGGGCCAACGTCCTGACTTTC.

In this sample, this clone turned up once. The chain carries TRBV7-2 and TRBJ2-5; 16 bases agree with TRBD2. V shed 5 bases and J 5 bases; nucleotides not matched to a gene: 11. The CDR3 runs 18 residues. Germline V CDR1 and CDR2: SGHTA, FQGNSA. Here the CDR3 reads CASSPPWGTSGGAETQYF. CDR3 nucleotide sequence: TGTGCCAGCAGCCCCCCCTGGGGGACTAGCGGGGGGGCGGAGACCCAGTACTTC.

The DNA of the CDR3 is TGTGCCAGCAGCTTAGTATCTAGTACAGATACGCAGTATTTT. This sequence encodes CASSLVSSTDTQYF. The rearrangement links TRBV7-2 to TRBJ2-3; no definite D call. Deletions cut 1 base from V and 3 bases from J, with 8 bases between. CDR3 length: 14 residues. Germline lookup yields CDR1 SGHTA and CDR2 FQGNSA. Combining the CDR3 with reference TRBV7-2 and TRBJ2-3 gives the whole variable domain GAGVSQSPSNKVTEKGKDVELRCDPISGHTALYWYRQSLGQGLEFLIYFQGNSAPDKSGLPSDRFSAERTGGSVSTLTIQRTQQEDSAVYLCASSLVSSTDTQYFGPGTRLTVL.

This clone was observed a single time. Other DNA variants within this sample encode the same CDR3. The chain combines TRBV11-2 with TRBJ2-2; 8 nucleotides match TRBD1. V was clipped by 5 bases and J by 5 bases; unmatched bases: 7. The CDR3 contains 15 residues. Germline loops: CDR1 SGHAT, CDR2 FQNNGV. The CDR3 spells CASSLDRGGTGELFF. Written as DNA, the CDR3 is TGTGCCAGCAGCCTCGACAGGGGCGGGACCGGGGAGCTGTTTTTT.

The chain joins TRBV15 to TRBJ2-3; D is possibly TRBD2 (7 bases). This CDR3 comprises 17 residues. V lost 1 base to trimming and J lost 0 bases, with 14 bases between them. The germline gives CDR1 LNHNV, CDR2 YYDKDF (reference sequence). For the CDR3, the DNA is TGTGCCACCAGCAGAGCCCCTAGGGGGGGGAGCACAGATACGCAGTATTTT. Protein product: CATSRAPRGGSTDTQYF.

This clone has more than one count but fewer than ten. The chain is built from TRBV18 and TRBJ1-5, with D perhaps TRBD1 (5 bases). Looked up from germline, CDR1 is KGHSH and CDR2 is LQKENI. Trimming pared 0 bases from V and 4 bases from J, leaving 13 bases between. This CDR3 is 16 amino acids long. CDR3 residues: CASSPPSSRANQPQHF. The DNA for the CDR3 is TGTGCCAGCTCACCACCGTCAAGCAGGGCTAATCAGCCCCAGCATTTT.

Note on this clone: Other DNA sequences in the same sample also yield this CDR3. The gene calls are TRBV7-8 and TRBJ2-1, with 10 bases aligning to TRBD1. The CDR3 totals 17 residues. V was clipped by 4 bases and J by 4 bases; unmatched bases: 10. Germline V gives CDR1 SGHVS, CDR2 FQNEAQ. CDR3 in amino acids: CASSSDRGSWVYNEQFF. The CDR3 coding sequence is TGTGCCAGCAGCTCGGACAGGGGGTCGTGGGTATACAATGAGCAGTTCTTC. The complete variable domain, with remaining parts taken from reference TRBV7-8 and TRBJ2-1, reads GAGVSQSPRYKVAKRGQDVALRCDPISGHVSLFWYQQALGQGPEFLTYFQNEAQLDKSGLPSDRFFAERPEGSVSTLKIQRTQQEDSAVYLCASSSDRGSWVYNEQFFGPGTRLTVL.

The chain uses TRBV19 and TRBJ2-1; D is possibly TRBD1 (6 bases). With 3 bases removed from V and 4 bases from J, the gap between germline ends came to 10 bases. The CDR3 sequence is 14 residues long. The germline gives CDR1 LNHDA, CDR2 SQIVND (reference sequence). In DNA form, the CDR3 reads TGTGCCAGTAGTATCGGGACACATTACAATGAGCAGTTCTTC. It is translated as CASSIGTHYNEQFF. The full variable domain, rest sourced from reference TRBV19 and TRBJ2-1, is DGGITQSPKYLFRKEGQNVTLSCEQNLNHDAMYWYRQDPGQGLRLIYYSQIVNDFQKGDIAEGYSVSREKKESFPLTVTSAQKNPTAFYLCASSIGTHYNEQFFGPGTRLTVL.

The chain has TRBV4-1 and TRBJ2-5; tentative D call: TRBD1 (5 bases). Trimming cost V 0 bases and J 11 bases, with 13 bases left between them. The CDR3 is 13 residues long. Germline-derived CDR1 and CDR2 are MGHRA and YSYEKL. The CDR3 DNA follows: TGCGCCAGCAGCCAAGATGCAGGGCATGGGCAGTACTTC. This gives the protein CASSQDAGHGQYF.

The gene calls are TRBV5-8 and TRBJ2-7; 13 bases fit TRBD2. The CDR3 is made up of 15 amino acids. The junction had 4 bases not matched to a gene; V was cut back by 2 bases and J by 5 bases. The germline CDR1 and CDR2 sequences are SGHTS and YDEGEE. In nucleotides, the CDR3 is TGTGCCAGCAGCTTAGGACTAGCGGGAGTGGACGAGCAGTACTTC. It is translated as CASSLGLAGVDEQYF.

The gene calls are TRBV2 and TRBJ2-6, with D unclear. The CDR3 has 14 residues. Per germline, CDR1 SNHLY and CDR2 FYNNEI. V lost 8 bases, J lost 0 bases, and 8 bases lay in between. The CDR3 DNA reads TGTGCCAGCCTACTTAGCTCTGGGGCCAACGTCCTGACTTTC. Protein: CASLLSSGANVLTF.

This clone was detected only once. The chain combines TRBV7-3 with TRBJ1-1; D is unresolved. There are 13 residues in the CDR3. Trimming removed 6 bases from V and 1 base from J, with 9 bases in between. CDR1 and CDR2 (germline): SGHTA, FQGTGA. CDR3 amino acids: CASSFSQNTEAFF. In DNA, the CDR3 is TGTGCCAGCAGTTTCTCACAGAACACTGAAGCTTTCTTT.